The 16 T cell receptor beta chains below all came from one sample that was sequenced in a study of cytomegalovirus exposure and HLA in healthy donors. The PCR employed 60 Vbeta primers together with 13 Jbeta primers. Some clones are missing from TCRdb's copy, which holds only in-frame ones; the method was immunoSEQ multiplex PCR. The sample shows about 140,000 clones, roughly 74% of them seen only once. Sample: PBMCs. These receptors were collected from a man aged 40-55 years in good health and CMV-seronegative.

This rearrangement joins TRBV28 to TRBJ1-5; maybe TRBD1 (6 bases). CDR1 is MDHEN, CDR2 SYDVKM, per germline. This CDR3 is built from 15 residues. V was trimmed by 6 bases and J by 3 bases, leaving 15 bases between them. In DNA, the CDR3 is TGTGCCAGCAGCCCCTCGGGGGGCGACAATCAGCCCCAGCATTTT. This encodes CASSPSGGDNQPQHF.

This clone was counted once. V usage is TRBV7-2 and J usage is TRBJ1-2; 8 bases line up with TRBD1. CDR1 is SGHTA and CDR2 is FQGNSA in the germline V gene. J lost 2 bases, V lost 0 bases, and 2 bases had no gene match. The CDR3 consists of 15 residues. CDR3 DNA sequence: TGTGCCAGCAGCTTAGCCGGGACAGGCAACTATGGCTACACCTTC. Residues: CASSLAGTGNYGYTF.

The rearrangement uses TRBV5-1 and TRBJ2-5; D is unclear. Matching the DNA end better, TRBJ2-7 makes the J call doubtful. Germline CDR1 and CDR2: SGHRS and YFSETQ. CDR3 length: 13 amino acids. The CDR3 loop reads CASSLEPPYEQYF. The CDR3 DNA reads TGCGCCAGCAGCTTGGAACCGCCCTACGAGCAGTACTTC.

The V and J genes are TRBV9 and TRBJ2-2; D is undetermined. Germline V gene lookup returns CDR1 SGDLS and CDR2 YYNGEE. Trimming left V 3 bases short and J 3 bases short, with 3 bases between. The CDR3 runs to 12 residues. CDR3 sequence: CASSADTGELFF. Here the CDR3 DNA reads TGTGCCAGCAGCGCAGACACCGGGGAGCTGTTTTTT.

The V and J genes are TRBV5-1 and TRBJ2-2; D is perhaps TRBD1 (6 bases). V lost 5 bases and J lost 1, with 12 bases in between. Germline assignment: CDR1 SGHRS and CDR2 YFSETQ. The CDR3 length is 15 residues. The CDR3 protein is CASRQGQLNTGELFF. Written as DNA, the CDR3 is TGCGCCAGCAGGCAGGGACAACTGAACACCGGGGAGCTGTTTTTT.

This clone came up a few times. This chain joins TRBV2 and TRBJ1-1; maybe TRBD1 (5 bases). Germline lookup yields CDR1 SNHLY and CDR2 FYNNEI. V was shortened by 5 bases and J by 1 base, with 8 bases between the two germline ends. The CDR3 extends over 13 amino acids. CDR3 sequence: CASSIQGNTEAFF. DNA for the CDR3: TGTGCCAGCAGTATCCAGGGGAACACTGAAGCTTTCTTT.

The V gene is TRBV5-1, the J gene TRBJ2-1; D not certain. The ends were cut back, 0 bases at V and 6 bases at J, with 4 bases in the middle. Germline assignment: CDR1 SGHRS and CDR2 YFSETQ. The CDR3 runs to 12 residues. The CDR3 DNA sequence: TGCGCCAGCAGCTTGGTAGCCAATGAGCAGTTCTTC. It translates to CASSLVANEQFF.

This chain links TRBV5-6 with TRBJ1-5; D might be TRBD1 (5 bases). Germline CDR1 and CDR2: SGHDT and YYEEEE. The CDR3 runs 15 residues. V lost 2 bases and J lost 3, with 12 bases in between. The CDR3 region has the DNA TGTGCCAGCAGCTTTTATCAGGGATCCAATCAGCCCCAGCATTTT. Translation gives CASSFYQGSNQPQHF.

The genes are TRBV9 and TRBJ2-2, with 8 bases that match TRBD2. V was pared by 1 base and J by 2 bases, with 7 bases of the junction left unmatched. The length of the CDR3 is 17 residues. Germline CDR1 and CDR2: SGDLS and YYNGEE. Here the CDR3 reads CASSVRAGVTNTGELFF. DNA for the CDR3: TGTGCCAGCAGCGTACGAGCGGGGGTGACCAACACCGGGGAGCTGTTTTTT.

This sequence joins TRBV6-6 and TRBJ1-1, with TRBD1 identical over 7 bases. The V gene end was trimmed by 4 bases and the J gene end by 3 bases; junction bases not matched to a gene: 8. CDR1 and CDR2 from the germline V gene are MNHNY and SVGAGI (reference sequence). The CDR3 totals 15 residues. The CDR3 spells CASSSLNGTDTEAFF. Written as DNA, the CDR3 is TGTGCCAGCAGTTCCCTTAATGGGACAGACACTGAAGCTTTCTTT.

The chain is built from TRBV5-5 and TRBJ1-2; 9 bases fit TRBD1. The trim removed 4 bases at V and 4 bases at J, leaving 11 bases unmatched. CDR3 length: 16 residues. Germline CDR1 is SGHKS and CDR2 is YYEKEE (reference sequence). In DNA, the CDR3 is TGTGCCAGCAGCCCTCAACAGGGGGCTAGGCTCTATGGCTACACCTTC. Its translation is CASSPQQGARLYGYTF. Variable domain in full (rest from reference TRBV5-5 and TRBJ1-2): DAGVTQSPTHLIKTRGQQVTLRCSPISGHKSVSWYQQVLGQGPQFIFQYYEKEERGRGNFPDRFSARQFPNYSSELNVNALLLGDSALYLCASSPQQGARLYGYTFGSGTRLTVV.

A few counts support this clone. The J gene is TRBJ2-2, the V gene TRBV7-6, with 8 bases identical to TRBD1. CDR1 and CDR2 from the germline V gene are SGHVS and FNYEAQ. With V trimmed by 5 bases and J by 5 bases, 10 bases remained unmatched. The CDR3 consists of 16 residues. The DNA of the CDR3 is TGTGCCAGCAGCCCCCTCGGACAGGGAATAACCGGGGAGCTGTTTTTT. It is translated as CASSPLGQGITGELFF. Based on the CDR3 plus reference TRBV7-6 and TRBJ2-2, the full variable domain is GAGVSQSPRYKVTKRGQDVALRCDPISGHVSLYWYRQALGQGPEFLTYFNYEAQQDKSGLPNDRFSAERPEGSISTLTIQRTEQRDSAMYRCASSPLGQGITGELFFGEGSRLTVL.

This clone was counted between two and nine times. The rearrangement uses TRBV11-2 and TRBJ2-1, with 9 bases fitting TRBD1. Losses at the gene ends were 6 bases for V and 4 bases for J; bases not matched to a gene: 10. The CDR3 totals 16 residues. Looked up from germline, CDR1 is SGHAT and CDR2 is FQNNGV. The CDR3 coding sequence is TGTGCCAGCAGACCAACAGGGGGCGCGTGGTACAATGAGCAGTTCTTC. It codes for CASRPTGGAWYNEQFF.

This clone was observed a handful of times. This chain uses TRBV25-1 with TRBJ1-1; 9 positions match TRBD1. Germline V CDR1 and CDR2: MGHDK, SYGVNS. The ends lost 7 bases at V and 3 bases at J; junction bases unmatched: 12. The CDR3 has 16 residues. The CDR3: CASTKRENRGHTEAFF. The CDR3 nucleotides read TGTGCCAGCACTAAAAGGGAAAACAGGGGGCACACTGAAGCTTTCTTT.

J is TRBJ1-2 and V is TRBV19; 10 positions agree with TRBD1. CDR1 is LNHDA and CDR2 is SQIVND in the germline V gene (reference sequence). The CDR3 is 14 amino acids. J was trimmed by 4 bases and V by 3 bases; bases with no gene match: 2. The CDR3 bases are TGTGCCAGTAGTATTGGACAGGGGGGCTATGGCTACACCTTC. It is translated as CASSIGQGGYGYTF.

The chain joins TRBV28 to TRBJ1-2, with D possibly being TRBD1 (5 bases). The CDR3 consists of 16 residues. The V gene lost 6 bases and the J gene lost 0 bases, with 17 bases spanning the gap. Germline loops: CDR1 MDHEN, CDR2 SYDVKM. This CDR3 is CASSMGGTGANYGYTF. The CDR3 nucleotides are TGTGCCAGCAGCATGGGAGGGACGGGAGCTAACTATGGCTACACCTTC.